These T cell receptor beta chains were read from a single sample in a study of shared clonotypes between healthy human individuals. Using immunoSEQ multiplex PCR, the repertoire was profiled, and TCRdb retains in-frame clones only, with some absent. This table holds about 820,000 clones, 92% found once. The sequenced sample consisted of naive CD8+ T cells sorted from blood. These receptors all stem from a man aged 25 to 40 in good health. Both conserved end residues are part of each CDR3. D genes are given only for firm matches. The size field is filled for only some rows; it gives once, few, many or a size class.

d_gene	j_gene	len	v_gene	abundance	CDR3aa	CDR3nt
-	TRBJ2-3	16	TRBV6-5	-	CASSSAFRIPTDTQYF	TGTGCCAGCAGTTCAGCCTTTAGAATCCCCACAGATACGCAGTATTTT
TRBD1	TRBJ2-1	15	TRBV6-1	-	CASSEDRGYYNEQFF	TGTGCCAGCAGTGAAGACAGGGGGTACTACAATGAGCAGTTCTTC
-	TRBJ2-3	18	TRBV5-1	-	CASSLAGAVQVGTDTQYF	TGCGCCAGCAGCTTGGCCGGCGCCGTTCAGGTTGGCACAGATACGCAGTATTTT
TRBD2	TRBJ2-5	18	TRBV19	-	CASSIVPSSLAGQETQYF	TGTGCCAGTAGTATAGTTCCCTCATCACTAGCGGGCCAAGAGACCCAGTACTTC
-	TRBJ2-5	13	TRBV30	-	CAWKDQGHETQYF	TGTGCCTGGAAGGATCAGGGGCACGAGACCCAGTACTTC
-	TRBJ2-7	14	TRBV27	-	CASSLSYSHYEQYF	TGTGCCAGCAGTTTATCCTATTCCCACTACGAGCAGTACTTC
-	TRBJ1-5	14	TRBV6-1	-	CASTPDPLKNTQHF	TGTGCCAGCACTCCGGACCCCCTCAAGAATACCCAGCATTTT
-	TRBJ2-7	15	TRBV27	-	CASRARGQGSFEQYF	TGTGCCAGCAGGGCGCGGGGGCAGGGGTCTTTCGAGCAGTACTTC
-	TRBJ2-5	15	TRBV4-3	-	CASSQVTSDVGTQYF	TGCGCCAGCAGCCAAGTTACTTCCGACGTGGGGACCCAGTACTTC
-	TRBJ2-3	15	TRBV6-5	once	CASSFDRPSTDTQYF	TGTGCCAGCAGTTTCGACAGACCTAGCACAGATACGCAGTATTTT
TRBD2	TRBJ2-3	18	TRBV7-9	-	CASSPPSGAGARRYTQYF	TGTGCCAGCAGCCCCCCATCGGGAGCGGGAGCCCGGAGGTATACGCAGTATTTT
TRBD1	TRBJ1-5	18	TRBV7-9	-	CASSSDRDRDPSNQPQHF	TGTGCCAGCAGCTCCGACCGGGACAGGGACCCTAGCAATCAGCCCCAGCATTTT
-	TRBJ2-1	14	TRBV7-6	-	CASSPTGGDLEQFF	TGTGCCAGCAGCCCAACGGGCGGGGATCTTGAGCAGTTCTTC
-	TRBJ2-1	12	TRBV7-6	-	CASSLQGNEQFF	TGTGCCAGCAGCTTACAGGGGAATGAGCAGTTCTTC
TRBD1	TRBJ2-7	15	TRBV27	-	CASSLARTGAYEQYF	TGTGCCAGCAGTTTAGCCCGGACAGGGGCCTACGAGCAGTACTTC
TRBD2	TRBJ2-1	15	TRBV7-2	-	CASAEGTSAYNEQFF	TGTGCCAGCGCGGAAGGGACTAGTGCCTACAATGAGCAGTTCTTC
-	TRBJ2-7	15	TRBV27	-	CASSFQQSGSYEQYF	TGTGCCAGCAGTTTCCAGCAATCAGGGTCCTACGAGCAGTACTTC
TRBD2	TRBJ2-7	14	TRBV11-2	-	CASSDQGGRNEQYF	TGTGCCAGCAGCGATCAAGGCGGGAGGAACGAGCAGTACTTC
TRBD1	TRBJ1-4	15	TRBV7-9	-	CASSLSTGADEKLFF	TGTGCCAGCAGCTTAAGTACAGGGGCCGACGAAAAACTGTTTTTT
-	TRBJ1-1	12	TRBV7-9	-	CASSPRSPEAFF	TGTGCCAGCAGCCCTAGGTCCCCTGAAGCTTTCTTT
TRBD2	TRBJ2-7	15	TRBV27	-	CASSLSLAGVYEQYF	TGTGCCAGCAGTTTAAGTCTAGCGGGAGTCTACGAGCAGTACTTC
TRBD1	TRBJ1-5	13	TRBV7-9	-	CATDRQGSEPQHF	TGTGCCACTGACCGACAGGGCTCGGAGCCCCAGCATTTT
-	TRBJ2-3	14	TRBV27	once	CASRTGRVDGTQYF	TGTGCCAGCAGAACCGGGCGTGTAGATGGTACGCAGTATTTT
-	TRBJ2-2	14	TRBV9	-	CASSVGPGPGELFF	TGTGCCAGCAGCGTAGGGCCCGGGCCCGGGGAGCTGTTTTTT
-	TRBJ2-1	15	TRBV11-2	-	CASSAPLGAHNEQFF	TGTGCCAGCAGCGCCCCCCTGGGAGCTCACAATGAGCAGTTCTTC
TRBD2	TRBJ2-7	14	TRBV7-9	once	CASSPPGGEYEQYF	TGTGCCAGCAGCCCCCCTGGGGGGGAATACGAGCAGTACTTC
TRBD2	TRBJ2-1	16	TRBV27	-	CASSPSASGNYNEQFF	TGTGCCAGCAGTCCTAGCGCAAGCGGGAACTACAATGAGCAGTTCTTC